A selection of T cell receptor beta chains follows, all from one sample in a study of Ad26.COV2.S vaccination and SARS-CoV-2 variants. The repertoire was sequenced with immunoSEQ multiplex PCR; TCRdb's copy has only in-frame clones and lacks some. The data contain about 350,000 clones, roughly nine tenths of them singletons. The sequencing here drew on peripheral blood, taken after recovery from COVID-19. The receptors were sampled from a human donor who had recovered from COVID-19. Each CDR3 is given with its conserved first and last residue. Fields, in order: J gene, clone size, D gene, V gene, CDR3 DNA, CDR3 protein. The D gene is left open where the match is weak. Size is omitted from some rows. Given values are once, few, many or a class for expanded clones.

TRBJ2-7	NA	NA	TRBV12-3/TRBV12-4	TGTGCCAGCAGTTTCGAGGGGAACTACGAGCAGTACTTC	CASSFEGNYEQYF
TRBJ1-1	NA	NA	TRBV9	TGTGCCAGCAGCGTAGGCAGGGATCATGGAGCTTTCTTT	CASSVGRDHGAFF
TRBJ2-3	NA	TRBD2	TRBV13	TGTGCCAGCAGTCAGACTAGCGGGGGGGTGGATACGCAGTATTTT	CASSQTSGGVDTQYF
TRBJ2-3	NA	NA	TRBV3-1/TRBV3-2	TGTGCCAGCAGCCAAGGGGGAGCGGGTGGCCGAGATACGCAGTATTTT	CASSQGGAGGRDTQYF
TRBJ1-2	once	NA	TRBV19	TGTGCCAGTAGTATCCAGGAGGGGTGGGGAGGCTACACCTTC	CASSIQEGWGGYTF
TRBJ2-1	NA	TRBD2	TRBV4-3	TGCGCCAGCAGCCAAGACCCTAGCGGGGGGCTCGTCAATGAGCAGTTCTTC	CASSQDPSGGLVNEQFF
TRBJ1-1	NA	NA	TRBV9	TGTGCCAGCAGCGTAGTGTGGGACCTTGAAGCTTTCTTT	CASSVVWDLEAFF
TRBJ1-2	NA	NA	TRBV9	TGTGCCAGCAGCGACGCTGTAAACTATGGCTACACCTTC	CASSDAVNYGYTF
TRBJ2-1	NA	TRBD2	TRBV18	TGTGCCAGCTCACCACCGCGCGGGGGGACGAATGAGCAGTTCTTC	CASSPPRGGTNEQFF
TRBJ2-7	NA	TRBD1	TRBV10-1	TGCGCCAGCAGTACAGGGGCCTACGAGCAGTACTTC	CASSTGAYEQYF
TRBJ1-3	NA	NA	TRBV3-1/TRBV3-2	TGTGCCAGCAGCAGGGGGGCTGGGAGGTTCCTAAGCTCTGGAAACACCATATATTTT	CASSRGAGRFLSSGNTIYF
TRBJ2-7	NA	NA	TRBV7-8	TGTGCCAGCAGCAAGGACGAGAGACCCTACGAGCAGTACTTC	CASSKDERPYEQYF
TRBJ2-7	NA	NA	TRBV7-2	TGTGCCAGCAGCTTAGTAGTTATTGGCTACGAGCAGTACTTC	CASSLVVIGYEQYF
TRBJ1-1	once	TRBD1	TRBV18	TGTGCCAGCTCACCCCGGGACAGGGGGACCTATGAAGCTTTCTTT	CASSPRDRGTYEAFF
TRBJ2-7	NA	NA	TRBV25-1	TGTGCCAGCAGTGTTCGGACCGCCTACGAGCAGTACTTC	CASSVRTAYEQYF
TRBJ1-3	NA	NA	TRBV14	TGTGCCAGCAGCCAAGATAGAGGCTCTGGAAACACCATATATTTT	CASSQDRGSGNTIYF
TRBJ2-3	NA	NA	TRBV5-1	TGCGCCAGCAGCGGAATGACAGGCTCAGATACGCAGTATTTT	CASSGMTGSDTQYF
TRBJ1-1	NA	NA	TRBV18	TGTGCCAGCTCACTTGACACTGAAGCTTTCTTT	CASSLDTEAFF
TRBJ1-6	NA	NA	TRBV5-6	TGTGCCAGCAGCATCCAGGGAGCGGGTTCACCCCTCCACTTT	CASSIQGAGSPLHF
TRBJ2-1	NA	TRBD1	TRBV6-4	TGTGCCAGCCGTCCCAGGCCGGGACAGCCTTACAATGAGCAGTTCTTC	CASRPRPGQPYNEQFF
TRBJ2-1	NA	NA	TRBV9	TGTGCCAGCAGCACGGAGAATAGTGGTTCCTACAATGAGCAGTTCTTC	CASSTENSGSYNEQFF
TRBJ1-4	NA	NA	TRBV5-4	TGTGCCAGCAGCTCCCTTACTAATGAAAAACTGTTTTTT	CASSSLTNEKLFF
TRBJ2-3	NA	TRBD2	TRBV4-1	TGCGCCAGCAGCCAAGTTCTCGGGACTATGAATACGCAGTATTTT	CASSQVLGTMNTQYF
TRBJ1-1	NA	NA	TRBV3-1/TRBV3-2	TGTGCCAGCAGCCGGACAGAGAGAACTGAAGCTTTCTTT	CASSRTERTEAFF
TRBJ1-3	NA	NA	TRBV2	TGTGCCAGCAAGCAGGGGACTGGAAACACCATATATTTT	CASKQGTGNTIYF
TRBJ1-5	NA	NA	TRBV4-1	TGCGCCAGCAGCCAAGTGGAACAGTCGGCACCCCAGCATTTT	CASSQVEQSAPQHF
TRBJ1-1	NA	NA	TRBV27	TGTGCCAGCAGTTTAGGCAGGCAGAACACTGAAGCTTTCTTT	CASSLGRQNTEAFF
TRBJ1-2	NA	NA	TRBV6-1	TGTGCCAGCAGTGAAGCAGGCAGGGTAGGGAACTATGGCTACACCTTC	CASSEAGRVGNYGYTF
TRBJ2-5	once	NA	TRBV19	TGTGCCAGTAGAAATCGGGGGGGGACAGGCGCAGAGACCCAGTACTTC	CASRNRGGTGAETQYF
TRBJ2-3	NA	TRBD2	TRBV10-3	TGTGCCACCGAGGCGACTAGCGGAAGAGATACGCAGTATTTT	CATEATSGRDTQYF
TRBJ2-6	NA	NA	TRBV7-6	TGTGCCAGCAGCACAACACGGGAGTTGGGACAATCCCCTGGGGCCAACGTCCTGACTTTC	CASSTTRELGQSPGANVLTF
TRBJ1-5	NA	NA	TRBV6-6	TGTGCCAGCAGTTACTCAGGGAATGGAGATCAGCCCCAGCATTTT	CASSYSGNGDQPQHF
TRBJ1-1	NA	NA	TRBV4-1	TGCGCCAGCAGCCACCCCACAGGGTACGGCACTGAAGCTTTCTTT	CASSHPTGYGTEAFF
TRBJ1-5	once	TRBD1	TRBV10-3	TGTGCCATCAGAGCCGGACAGGGTGGTCAGCCCCAGCATTTT	CAIRAGQGGQPQHF
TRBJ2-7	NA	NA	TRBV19	TGTGCCAGTAGTGACAGTTCCGGGTTTCACGAGCAGTACTTC	CASSDSSGFHEQYF
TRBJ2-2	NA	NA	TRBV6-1	TGTGCCAGCAGTGGATGGACACTAGAAAACACCGGGGAGCTGTTTTTT	CASSGWTLENTGELFF
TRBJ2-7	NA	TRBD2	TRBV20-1	TGCAGTGCTAGTAGCGGGGGGACACACTACGAGCAGTACTTC	CSASSGGTHYEQYF
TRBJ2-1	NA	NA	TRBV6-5	TGTGCCAGCAGCCTTCGTTGGTCTAACAACAATGAGCAGTTCTTC	CASSLRWSNNNEQFF
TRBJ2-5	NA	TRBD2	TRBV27	TGTGCCAGCAGTTTTATACCCCCCCCAGCGGGGGAAGAGACCCAGTACTTC	CASSFIPPPAGEETQYF
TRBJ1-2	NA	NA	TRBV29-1	TGCAGCGTATACCCGGACCCCCGCTATGGCTACACCTTC	CSVYPDPRYGYTF
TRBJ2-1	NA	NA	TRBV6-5	TGTGCCAGCAGTTACTCTGTGTGGGACCTGGGGTTCTTC	CASSYSVWDLGFF
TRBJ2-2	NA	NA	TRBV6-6	TGTGCCAGCAGTTACTCGAGCAGGGGGGGGACCGGGGAGCTGTTTTTT	CASSYSSRGGTGELFF
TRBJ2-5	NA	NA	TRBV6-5	TGTGCCAGCAGTTACGACAGTCGGACAGAGACCCAGTACTTC	CASSYDSRTETQYF
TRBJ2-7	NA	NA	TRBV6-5	TGTGCCAGCAGCGACAGGTACTCCTACGAGCAGTACTTC	CASSDRYSYEQYF
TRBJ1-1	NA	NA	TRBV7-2	TGTGCCAGCAGCCCCTTGGCTACCCGGAACACTGAAGCTTTCTTT	CASSPLATRNTEAFF
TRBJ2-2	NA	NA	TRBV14	TGTGCCAGCAGCCAAGAGGTACTGTCGAACACCGGGGAGCTGTTTTTT	CASSQEVLSNTGELFF
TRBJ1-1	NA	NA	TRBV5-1	TGCGCCAGCAGACCATGGGAGACGAACACTGAAGCTTTCTTT	CASRPWETNTEAFF
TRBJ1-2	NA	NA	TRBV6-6	TGTGCCAGCATTCAGGGGTCTCGGCCCAACTATGGCTACACCTTC	CASIQGSRPNYGYTF
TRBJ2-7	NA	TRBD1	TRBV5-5	TGTGCCAGCAGCTTGGCGGACAGGTCCTACGAGCAGTACTTC	CASSLADRSYEQYF
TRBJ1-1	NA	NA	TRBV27	TGTGCCAGCAGTTTATACAGGGACACTGAAGCTTTCTTT	CASSLYRDTEAFF
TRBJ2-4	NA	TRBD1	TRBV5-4	TGTGCCAGCAGCTCCCTGGACAGGGAGCCGAACATTCAGTACTTC	CASSSLDREPNIQYF
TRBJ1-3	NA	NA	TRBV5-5	TGTGCCAGCAGCGCCACCCCCAGCAGCTCTGGAAACACCATATATTTT	CASSATPSSSGNTIYF
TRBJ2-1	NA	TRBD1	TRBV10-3	TGTGCCATCAGCTACGCGGACCGGGACAGGGGACGATTTTACAATGAGCAGTTCTTC	CAISYADRDRGRFYNEQFF
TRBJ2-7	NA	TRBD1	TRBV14	TGTGCCAGCAGCCAAGTCAGGACAGGGCCGAGGGAGCAGTACTTC	CASSQVRTGPREQYF
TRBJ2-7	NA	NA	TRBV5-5	TGTGCCAGCAGTCTGGGTCCTTCGTGGGAGCAGTACTTC	CASSLGPSWEQYF